This entry describes one TCR beta chain. This clonotype was seen many times. It has no known antigen specificity. Qualities for individual bases were not recorded, and no much larger clone is one base off. CDR1 and CDR2 are read off the germline V gene as SGHRS and YFSETQ. The CDR3 measures 15 amino acids from cysteine to phenylalanine. Only the CDR3 portion is preserved as DNA: 45 bases, with reading frame beginning at the first base. V was cut back by 0 bases and J by 8 bases, leaving a gap of 14 bases between them. The data are from a study. Data came from an Illumina MiSeq. Using fastp at Q25 and MiXCR, TCRdb reprocessed the public reads and kept productive beta chains. Rows are unified per CDR3 protein, each entry keeping the most common DNA and genes. This sample is represented by roughly 5,800 distinct CDR3 sequences; over 9.5% of them were singletons. Together, the top ten hold 4.5% to 5.5% of the sample.

Sequenced input: CD4+ T cells from synovial fluid. This TCR came from a human donor with rheumatoid arthritis. This sequence uses TRBV5-1 and TRBJ1-4; TRBD1 is perhaps the D gene, given 6 matching bases. The DNA sequence is as follows: TGCGCCAGCAGCTTGGCCATCGGGGGCCGGGAAAAACTGTTTTTT. The translation is CASSLAIGGREKLFF.